This T cell receptor (beta chain) came from a study of T-cell reconstitution after alpha-beta-depleted transplantation in children (dated by TCRdb to the mid-2010s). Regarding the research as a whole: T-cell immune reconstitution after TCRalphabeta/CD19-depleted allogeneic hematopoietic cell transplantation in children was quantitatively tracked in the study by means of TCR repertoire profiling.

The table lists this clonotype with many counts. It lacks a known antigen. No base quality values were provided; no much bigger clone lies one nucleotide off. The sample's treatment or condition, from its label and the paper: allogeneic hematopoietic cell transplantation with graft depleted of TCRalphabeta T cells and CD19 B cells. Transplant recipients were children who received TCRalphabeta/CD19-depleted allogeneic hematopoietic cell grafts. Receptors were amplified or captured by PCR. The sequencing machine was an Illumina HiSeq 2500. Molecular barcoding was employed in the preparation of TCR libraries, with unique molecular identifiers being used to normalize TCRbeta repertoire quantification. TCRdb reran the public reads through fastp at Q25 and MiXCR, keeping productive beta chains. CDR3 protein duplicates are merged, each entry listing the most common genes and DNA. The sample table lists some 840,000 distinct CDR3 sequences, around 15% of them with a count of one. The leading ten clones occupy roughly 5% of the sample.

General study outcomes and caveats: In some patients, high TCRbeta diversity at day 60 was attributed to recipient T cells and intrathymic progenitors that had survived conditioning. Over subsequent months, a decline in hyperexpanded clone frequencies was noted, and after one year, T-cell counts and TCRbeta diversity were mostly ascribed to newly produced T cells. About two months after transplant, the apparently early recovery of alphabetaT-cell counts reportedly depended on just several hundred clones that had expanded rapidly and came from non-depleted graft cells.

V is shortened by 3 bases, J by 2 bases, and the region joining them spans 16 bases. The CDR3 contains 16 residues, cysteine and phenylalanine counted. The read is trimmed to its CDR3 DNA, 48 bases read in frame from base 1. The sequenced sample was PBMCs, mostly from graft donor cells, obtained 360 days after TCRalphabeta/CD19-depleted stem cell transplant. This sequence uses TRBV12-3 or TRBV12-4 and TRBJ2-5; TRBD1 could be the D gene, as 5 bases match. The source is a male patient younger than 18 who had a stem cell transplant for acute lymphoblastic leukemia, so the T cells may come from the graft donor. The DNA sequence reads TGTGCCAGCAGTTTTCTGGACACACACACTCAAGAGACCCAGTACTTC. This codes for CASSFLDTHTQETQYF.